This T cell receptor beta chain appears in the sequencing data of a study of cytomegalovirus exposure and HLA in healthy donors. Points from the study as a whole: It is likely that the observed cluster of highly shared sequence variants was a sequencing artifact. Presence/absence results assume similar sequencing depth per donor, which may not hold. Researchers reported from a later analysis that most CMV-associated TCR beta chains appeared HLA-restricted.

PCR amplification relied on 60 Vbeta primers (plus 13 Jbeta primers). Original data processing: In a later analysis, some 80 million unique TCR beta chains included roughly 11 million shared by two or more donors. Here immunoSEQ multiplex PCR was the method, and the copy in TCRdb shows in-frame clones only, minus some. V, J and clone size are taken as reported in that table, and D and trimming were inferred from the DNA itself. The sample contains some 100,000 clones, about three quarters of which appear only once. Points on this clone: The antigen remains undetermined.

CDR1 and CDR2 (germline): SQVTM, ANQGSEA. With 8 bases removed from V and 2 bases from J, the gap between germline ends came to 8 bases. The CDR3 is 11 amino acids. This rearrangement joins TRBV29-1 to TRBJ2-3; no clear D gene. The TCR originated in a male donor in good health and CMV-seropositive. The specimen was PBMCs. The CDR3 DNA reads as TGCAGCATACAGCTCACAGATACGCAGTATTTT. Residues: CSIQLTDTQYF.